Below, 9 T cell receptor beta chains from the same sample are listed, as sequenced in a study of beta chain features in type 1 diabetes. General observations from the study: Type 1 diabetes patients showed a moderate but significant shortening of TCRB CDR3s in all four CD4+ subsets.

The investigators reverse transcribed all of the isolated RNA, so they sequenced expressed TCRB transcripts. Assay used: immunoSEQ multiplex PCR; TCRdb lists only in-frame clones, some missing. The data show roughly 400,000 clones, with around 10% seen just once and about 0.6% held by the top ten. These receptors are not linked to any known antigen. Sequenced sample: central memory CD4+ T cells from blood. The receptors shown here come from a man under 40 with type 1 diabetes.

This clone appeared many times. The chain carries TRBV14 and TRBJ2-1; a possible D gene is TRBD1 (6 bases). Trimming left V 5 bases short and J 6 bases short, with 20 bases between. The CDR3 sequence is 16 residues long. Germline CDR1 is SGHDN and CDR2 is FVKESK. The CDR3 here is CASSSLSRGRGNEQFF. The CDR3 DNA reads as TGTGCCAGCAGCTCCCTTAGCAGGGGCCGGGGCAATGAGCAGTTCTTC.

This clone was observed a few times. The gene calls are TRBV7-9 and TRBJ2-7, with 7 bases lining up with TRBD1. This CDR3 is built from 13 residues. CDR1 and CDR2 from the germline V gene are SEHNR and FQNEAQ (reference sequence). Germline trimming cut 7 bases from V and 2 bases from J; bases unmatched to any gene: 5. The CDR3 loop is CASTGTEPYEQYF. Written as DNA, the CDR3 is TGTGCCAGCACAGGGACAGAGCCCTACGAGCAGTACTTC. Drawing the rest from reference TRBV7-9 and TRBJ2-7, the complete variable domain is DTGVSQNPRHKITKRGQNVTFRCDPISEHNRLYWYRQTLGQGPEFLTYFQNEAQLEKSRLLSDRFSAERPKGSFSTLEIQRTEQGDSAMYLCASTGTEPYEQYFGPGTRLTVT.

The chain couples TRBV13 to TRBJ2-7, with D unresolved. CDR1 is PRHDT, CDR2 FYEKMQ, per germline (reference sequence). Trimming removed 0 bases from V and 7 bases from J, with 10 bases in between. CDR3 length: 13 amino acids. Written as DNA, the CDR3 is TGTGCCAGCAGCTTAGGGGCCTCTTTGGAGCAGTACTTC. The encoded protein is CASSLGASLEQYF. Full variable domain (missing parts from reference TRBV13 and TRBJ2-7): AAGVIQSPRHLIKEKRETATLKCYPIPRHDTVYWYQQGPGQDPQFLISFYEKMQSDKGSIPDRFSAQQFSDYHSELNMSSLELGDSALYFCASSLGASLEQYFGPGTRLTVT.

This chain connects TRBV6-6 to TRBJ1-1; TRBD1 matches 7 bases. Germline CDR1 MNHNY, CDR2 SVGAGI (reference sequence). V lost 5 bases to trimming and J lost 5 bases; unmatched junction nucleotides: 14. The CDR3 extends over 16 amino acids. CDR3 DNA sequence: TGTGCCAGCAGTACAACGGGGACAGCCAAAGGGACTGAAGCTTTCTTT. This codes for CASSTTGTAKGTEAFF.

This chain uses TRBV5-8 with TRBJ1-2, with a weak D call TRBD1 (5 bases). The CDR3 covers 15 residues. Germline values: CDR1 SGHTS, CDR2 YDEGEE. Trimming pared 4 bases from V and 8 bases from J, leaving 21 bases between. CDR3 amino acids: CASSPQVAGGGGYTF. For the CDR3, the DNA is TGTGCCAGCAGCCCGCAAGTAGCCGGGGGAGGAGGCTACACCTTC. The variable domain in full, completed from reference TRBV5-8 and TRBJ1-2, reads EAGVTQSPTHLIKTRGQQATLRCSPISGHTSVYWYQQALGLGLQFLLWYDEGEERNRGNFPPRFSGRQFPNYSSELNVNALELEDSALYLCASSPQVAGGGGYTFGSGTRLTVV.

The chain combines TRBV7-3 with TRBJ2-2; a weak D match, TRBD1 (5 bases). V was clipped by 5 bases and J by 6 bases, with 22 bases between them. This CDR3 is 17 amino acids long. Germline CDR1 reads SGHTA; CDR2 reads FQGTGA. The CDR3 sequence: CASSPSSRQGRAGELFF. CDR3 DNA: TGTGCCAGCAGCCCCTCTTCTCGGCAGGGTCGGGCCGGGGAGCTGTTTTTT.

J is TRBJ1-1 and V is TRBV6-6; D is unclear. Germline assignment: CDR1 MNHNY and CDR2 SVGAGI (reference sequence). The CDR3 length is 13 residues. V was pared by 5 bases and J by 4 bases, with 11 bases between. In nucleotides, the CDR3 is TGTGCCAGCAGTCGGAGCTTAAGCACTGAAGCTTTCTTT. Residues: CASSRSLSTEAFF.

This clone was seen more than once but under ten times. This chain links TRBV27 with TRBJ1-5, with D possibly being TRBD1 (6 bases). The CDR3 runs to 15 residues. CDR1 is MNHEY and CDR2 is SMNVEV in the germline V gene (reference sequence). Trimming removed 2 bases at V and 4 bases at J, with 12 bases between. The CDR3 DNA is TGTGCCAGCAGTTTAAGGGGGGCCGGGAATCAGCCCCAGCATTTT. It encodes CASSLRGAGNQPQHF.

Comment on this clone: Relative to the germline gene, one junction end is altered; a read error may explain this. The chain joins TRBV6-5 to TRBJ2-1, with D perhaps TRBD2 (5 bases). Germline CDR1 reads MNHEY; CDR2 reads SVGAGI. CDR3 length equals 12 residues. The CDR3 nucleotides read TGTGCCATCAGTCCGTCGGGGAATGAGCAGTTCTTC. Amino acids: CAISPSGNEQFF.